The TCR beta chain described here comes from a study of cytomegalovirus exposure and HLA in healthy donors. Study-level points and caveats: Another analysis was done later, and it associated over 15,000 TCR beta sequences with HLA alleles at 0.05 false discovery rate. Reported performance of the classifier showed diagnosis of cytomegalovirus status with high specificity and sensitivity. Researchers catalogued about 150 TCR beta chains as cytomegalovirus-associated.

Germline V gene lookup returns CDR1 LGHNA and CDR2 YSLEER. The length of the CDR3 is 15 residues. V lost 1 base to trimming and J lost 4 bases, with 11 bases between them. With respect to this clone: Its target is not known.

The PCR ran on 60 Vbeta and 13 Jbeta primers. Sequencing used immunoSEQ multiplex PCR; TCRdb keeps in-frame clones, though not all of them. This sample yields some 140,000 clones, of which around four fifths are seen a single time; about 4.5% belongs to the top ten. The material sequenced was PBMCs. This chain connects TRBV4-3 to TRBJ1-5, with unresolved D. The sequence came from a man between 25 and 39 years old in good health. The CDR3, as DNA: TGCGCCAGCAGCCAAGCTGAGGGCACTAATCAGCCCCAGCATTTT. It specifies CASSQAEGTNQPQHF.